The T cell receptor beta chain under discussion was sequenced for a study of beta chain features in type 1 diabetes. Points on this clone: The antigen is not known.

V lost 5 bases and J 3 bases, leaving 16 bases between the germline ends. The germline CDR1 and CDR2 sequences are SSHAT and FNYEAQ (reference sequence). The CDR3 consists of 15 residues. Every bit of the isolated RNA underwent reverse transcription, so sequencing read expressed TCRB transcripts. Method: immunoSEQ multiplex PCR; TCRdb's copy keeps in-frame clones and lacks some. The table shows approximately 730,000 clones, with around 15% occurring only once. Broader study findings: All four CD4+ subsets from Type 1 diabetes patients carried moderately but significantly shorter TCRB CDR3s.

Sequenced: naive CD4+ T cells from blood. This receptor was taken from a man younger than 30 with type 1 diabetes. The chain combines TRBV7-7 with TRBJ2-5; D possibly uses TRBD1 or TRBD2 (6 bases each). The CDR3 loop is CASSPTGRGEETQYF. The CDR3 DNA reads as TGTGCCAGCAGCCCCACGGGAAGGGGGGAAGAGACCCAGTACTTC.